This note documents a single TCR beta chain sequence. Sequenced by immunoSEQ multiplex PCR; TCRdb stores in-frame clones only, minus some. The repertoire has 65,000 to 90,000 clones, 93% of them found once; the top ten carry over 0.2%. This entry belongs to a study of technical replicates of blood from a few donors. Germline V gives CDR1 SNHLY, CDR2 FYNNEI. This CDR3 region has 15 residues. V was cut by 8 bases and J by 5 bases, with 22 bases left in between. This TCR was sampled from a human donor in good health. The sequencing input was T cells isolated from PBMCs. The rearrangement joins TRBV2 to TRBJ2-7; D perhaps matches TRBD1 (5 bases). CDR3 sequence: CASEIDQGVGHEQYF. DNA for the CDR3: TGTGCCAGCGAAATTGACCAGGGTGTGGGCCACGAGCAGTACTTC.